The 9 T cell receptor beta chains below all came from one sample that was sequenced in a study of Ad26.COV2.S vaccination and SARS-CoV-2 variants. Sample treatment: around 19 received Ad26.COV2.S at low or high dose, single or two shots; about five received placebo; per-sample allocation not given. Day 63 following the first vaccine or placebo injection was when the samples were taken. Assay: immunoSEQ multiplex PCR; the TCRdb copy retains only in-frame clones and omits some. The profile shows under 550,000 clones, 75% to 95% of them singletons. This specimen consisted of peripheral blood, obtained in a trial of Ad26.COV2.S vaccine versus placebo. The receptor source for this set is a person between 18 and 65 years old who received the Ad26.COV2.S COVID-19 vaccine or a placebo.

This CDR3 is CAISPGLAGNTGELFF. Here the CDR3 DNA reads TGTGCCATCAGCCCGGGACTAGCGGGAAACACCGGGGAGCTGTTTTTT. The gene calls are TRBV10-3 and TRBJ2-2, with TRBD2 matching 13 bases. Germline V gives CDR1 ENHRY, CDR2 SYGVKD. The CDR3 is 16 amino acids. The ends lost 6 bases at V and 2 bases at J; junction bases unmatched: 3.

V usage is TRBV7-9 and J usage is TRBJ1-1; D gene ambiguous. The germline V and J ends were trimmed by 1 base and 1 base, with 16 bases remaining between them. Looked up from germline, CDR1 is SEHNR and CDR2 is FQNEAQ (reference sequence). The CDR3 runs to 17 residues. Here the CDR3 reads CASSLVDLVAGNTEAFF. As DNA, the CDR3 is TGTGCCAGCAGCTTAGTAGACTTGGTGGCAGGGAACACTGAAGCTTTCTTT.

The chain recombines TRBV9 with TRBJ1-2, with D perhaps matching TRBD1 (6 bases). This CDR3 has 12 amino acids. From germline, CDR1 is SGDLS and CDR2 YYNGEE. The germline V and J ends were trimmed by 3 bases and 4 bases, with 7 bases remaining between them. This CDR3 reads CASSEDSYGYTF. The DNA of the CDR3 is TGTGCCAGCAGCGAGGACAGCTATGGCTACACCTTC. Looking up the rest from reference TRBV9 and TRBJ1-2 gives the full variable domain: DSGVTQTPKHLITATGQRVTLRCSPRSGDLSVYWYQQSLDQGLQFLIQYYNGEERAKGNILERFSAQQFPDLHSELNLSSLELGDSALYFCASSEDSYGYTFGSGTRLTVV.

V gene TRBV10-3 combines with J gene TRBJ2-7, with D possibly being TRBD1 (6 bases). Trimming left V 2 bases short and J 3 bases short, with 14 bases between. Germline V gene data show CDR1 as ENHRY and CDR2 as SYGVKD. The CDR3 has 15 amino acids. The CDR3 spells CAISEMGASFYEQYF. CDR3 sequence (DNA): TGTGCCATCAGTGAGATGGGGGCTAGCTTCTACGAGCAGTACTTC.

The chain has TRBV5-4 and TRBJ2-5; D is perhaps TRBD1 (5 bases). V gave up 5 bases and J gave up 1 base, with 9 bases separating them. Germline CDR1 is SGHNT and CDR2 is YYREEE (reference sequence). This CDR3 has 13 residues. The CDR3 coding sequence is TGTGCCAGCAGGATGACAGTCCAAGAGACCCAGTACTTC. Amino acids: CASRMTVQETQYF.

The rearrangement uses TRBV11-2 and TRBJ2-3; TRBD2 might be the D (6 bases). The V and J ends lost 4 bases and 2 bases respectively, with 13 bases between them. This CDR3 region has 15 residues. Germline V gene lookup returns CDR1 SGHAT and CDR2 FQNNGV. CDR3 in DNA: TGTGCCAGCAGCTATAGTAGCGGCAACACAGATACGCAGTATTTT. The encoded protein is CASSYSSGNTDTQYF.

The genes are TRBV2 and TRBJ2-7; 9 bases fit TRBD1. Germline trimming cut 8 bases from V and 2 bases from J; bases unmatched to any gene: 1. CDR1 SNHLY and CDR2 FYNNEI come from the germline V gene. CDR3 length: 12 amino acids. CDR3 sequence reads: CASRDRAYEQYF. In nucleotides, the CDR3 is TGTGCCAGCCGGGACAGGGCCTACGAGCAGTACTTC.

V gene TRBV7-2 combines with J gene TRBJ1-2; TRBD1 might be the D (6 bases). Germline-derived CDR1 and CDR2 are SGHTA and FQGNSA. The V end lost 2 bases, the J end lost 5 bases, and 21 bases lay between the germline ends. The CDR3 totals 17 residues. In DNA form, the CDR3 reads TGTGCCAGCAGCTTACCCCAAGACAGGAACCTCCTATATGGCTACACCTTC. Its translation: CASSLPQDRNLLYGYTF.

DNA of the CDR3: TGCGCCAGCAGACGAACCTCAGGGTCCGGAAACACCATATATTTT. Protein product: CASRRTSGSGNTIYF. The chain employs TRBV4-1 and TRBJ1-3; possible D gene TRBD1, 5 bases. The germline gives CDR1 MGHRA, CDR2 YSYEKL. The CDR3 covers 15 residues. V was shortened by 6 bases and J by 4 bases, with 16 bases between the two germline ends.